This TCR beta chain was observed in a study of spatial heterogeneity in lung cancer. Study summary: Follow-up PBMC specimens underwent sequencing when available; their median timing was roughly two years after resection.

Specified time point: blood at routine non-recurrence follow-up after resection. Unsorted whole RNA of tumor, nontumor lung or frozen PBMC was sequenced. This CDR3 region has 13 residues. Deletions cut 4 bases from V and 6 bases from J, with 11 bases between. Germline values: CDR1 KGHSH, CDR2 LQKENI. This clonotype was seen only a few times. TCRdb passed the 5' RACE reads through MiXCR, listing each CDR3 protein once. This table has 95,000 to 130,000 distinct CDR3 sequences, 9.5% to 15% appearing once. This sample comprised PBMCs, obtained at follow-up. The receptor's source is a male donor with early-stage non-small cell lung cancer. The rearrangement joins TRBV18 to TRBJ2-3; TRBD2 might be the D (6 bases). The CDR3 bases are TGTGCCAGCTCACTCCGGGAGATCGATACGCAGTATTTT. Residues: CASSLREIDTQYF.